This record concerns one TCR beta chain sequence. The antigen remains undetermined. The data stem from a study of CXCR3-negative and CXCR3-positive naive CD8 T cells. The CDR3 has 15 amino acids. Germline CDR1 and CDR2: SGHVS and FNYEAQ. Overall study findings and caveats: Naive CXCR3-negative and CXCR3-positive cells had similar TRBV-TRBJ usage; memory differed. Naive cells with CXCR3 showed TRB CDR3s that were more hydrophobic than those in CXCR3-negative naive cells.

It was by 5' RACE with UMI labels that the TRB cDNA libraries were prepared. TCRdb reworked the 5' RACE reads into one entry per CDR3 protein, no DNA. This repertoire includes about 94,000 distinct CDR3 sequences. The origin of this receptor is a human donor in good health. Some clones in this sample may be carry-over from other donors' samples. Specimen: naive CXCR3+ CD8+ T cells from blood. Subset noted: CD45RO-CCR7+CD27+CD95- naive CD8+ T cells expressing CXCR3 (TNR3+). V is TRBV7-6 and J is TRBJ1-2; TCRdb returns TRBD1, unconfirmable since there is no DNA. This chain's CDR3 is CASSLDRGGLYGYTF.